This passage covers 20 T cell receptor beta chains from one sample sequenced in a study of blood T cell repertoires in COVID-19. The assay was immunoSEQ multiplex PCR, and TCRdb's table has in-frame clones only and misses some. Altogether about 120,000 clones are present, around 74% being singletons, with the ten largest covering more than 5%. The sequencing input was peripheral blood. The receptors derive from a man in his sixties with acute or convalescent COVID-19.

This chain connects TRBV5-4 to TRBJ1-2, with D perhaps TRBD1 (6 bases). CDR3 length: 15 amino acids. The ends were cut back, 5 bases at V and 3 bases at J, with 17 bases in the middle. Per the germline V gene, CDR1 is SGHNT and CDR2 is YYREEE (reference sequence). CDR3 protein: CASRPAGSGDYGYTF. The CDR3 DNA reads TGTGCCAGCAGGCCCGCTGGTTCAGGGGACTATGGCTACACCTTC.

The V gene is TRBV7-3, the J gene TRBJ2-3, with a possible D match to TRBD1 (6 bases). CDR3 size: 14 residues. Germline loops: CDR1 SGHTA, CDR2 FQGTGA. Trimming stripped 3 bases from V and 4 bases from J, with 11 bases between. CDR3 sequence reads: CASSFSGTPDTQYF. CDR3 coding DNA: TGTGCCAGCAGCTTCTCCGGGACACCAGATACGCAGTATTTT.

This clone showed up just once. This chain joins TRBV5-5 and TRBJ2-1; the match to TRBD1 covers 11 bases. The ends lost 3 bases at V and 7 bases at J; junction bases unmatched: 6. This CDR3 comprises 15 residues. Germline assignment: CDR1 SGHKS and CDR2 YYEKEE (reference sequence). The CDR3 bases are TGTGCCAGCAGCTCGGGACAGGGGGGCGGGAATGAGCAGTTCTTC. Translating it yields CASSSGQGGGNEQFF.

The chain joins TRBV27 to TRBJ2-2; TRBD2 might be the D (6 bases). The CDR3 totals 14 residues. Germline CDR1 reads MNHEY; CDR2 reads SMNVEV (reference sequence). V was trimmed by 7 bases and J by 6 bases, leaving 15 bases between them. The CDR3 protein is CASTVAAKAGELFF. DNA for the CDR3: TGTGCCAGCACCGTAGCGGCAAAGGCCGGGGAGCTGTTTTTT.

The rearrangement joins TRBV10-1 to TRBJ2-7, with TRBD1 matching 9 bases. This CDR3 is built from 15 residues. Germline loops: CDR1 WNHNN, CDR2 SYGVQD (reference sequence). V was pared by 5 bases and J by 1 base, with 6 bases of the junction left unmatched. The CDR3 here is CASSPGTGSSYEQYF. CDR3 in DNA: TGCGCCAGCAGTCCCGGGACAGGGTCATCCTACGAGCAGTACTTC.

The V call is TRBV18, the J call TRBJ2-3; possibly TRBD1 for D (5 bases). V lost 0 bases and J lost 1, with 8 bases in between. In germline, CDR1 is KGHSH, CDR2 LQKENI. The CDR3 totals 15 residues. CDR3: CASSPPSRGTDTQYF. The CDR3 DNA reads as TGTGCCAGCTCACCACCCTCCAGGGGCACAGATACGCAGTATTTT.

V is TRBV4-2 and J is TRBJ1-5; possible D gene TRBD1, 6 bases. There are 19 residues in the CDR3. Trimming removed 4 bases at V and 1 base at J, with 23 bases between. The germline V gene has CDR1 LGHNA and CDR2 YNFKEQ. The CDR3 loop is CASSPSSLGGAPSNQPQHF. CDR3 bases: TGTGCCAGCAGCCCTTCCTCGTTGGGGGGGGCGCCGAGCAATCAGCCCCAGCATTTT.

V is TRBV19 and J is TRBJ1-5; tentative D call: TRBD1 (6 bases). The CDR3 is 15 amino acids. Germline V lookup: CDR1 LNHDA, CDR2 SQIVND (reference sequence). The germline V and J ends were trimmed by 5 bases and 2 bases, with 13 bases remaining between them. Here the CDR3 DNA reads TGTGCCAGTAGTTTTAACAGGGTGGGCAATCAGCCCCAGCATTTT. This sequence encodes CASSFNRVGNQPQHF.

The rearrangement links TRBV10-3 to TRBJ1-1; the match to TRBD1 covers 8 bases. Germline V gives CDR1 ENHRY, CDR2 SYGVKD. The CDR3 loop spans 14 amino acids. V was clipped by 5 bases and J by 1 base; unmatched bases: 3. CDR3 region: CAISSGGGNTEAFF. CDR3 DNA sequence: TGTGCCATCAGTTCAGGGGGCGGGAACACTGAAGCTTTCTTT.

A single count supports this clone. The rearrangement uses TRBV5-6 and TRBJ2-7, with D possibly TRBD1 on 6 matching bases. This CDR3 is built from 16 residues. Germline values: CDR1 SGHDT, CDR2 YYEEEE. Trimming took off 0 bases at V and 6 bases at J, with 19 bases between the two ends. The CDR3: CASSLGGPTGYREQYF. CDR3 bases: TGTGCCAGCAGCTTGGGGGGCCCTACAGGGTATCGCGAGCAGTACTTC.

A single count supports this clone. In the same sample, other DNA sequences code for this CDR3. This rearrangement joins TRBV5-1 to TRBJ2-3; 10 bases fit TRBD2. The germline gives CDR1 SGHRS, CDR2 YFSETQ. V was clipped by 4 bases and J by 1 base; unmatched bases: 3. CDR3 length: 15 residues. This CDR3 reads CASSPLAGGTDTQYF. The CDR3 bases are TGCGCCAGCAGCCCGCTAGCGGGGGGCACAGATACGCAGTATTTT.

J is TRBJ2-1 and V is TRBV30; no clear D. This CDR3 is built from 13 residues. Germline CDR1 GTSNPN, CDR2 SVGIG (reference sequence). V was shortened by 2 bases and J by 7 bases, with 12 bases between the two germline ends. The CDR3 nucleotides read TGTGCCTGGAGTTCGGAGTCTCTAAATGAGCAGTTCTTC. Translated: CAWSSESLNEQFF.

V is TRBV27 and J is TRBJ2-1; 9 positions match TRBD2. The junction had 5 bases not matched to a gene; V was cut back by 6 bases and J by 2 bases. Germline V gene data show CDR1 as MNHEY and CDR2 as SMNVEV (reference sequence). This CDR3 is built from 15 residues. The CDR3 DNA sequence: TGTGCCAGCAGAAGGGCGGGGGGGCCCTACAATGAGCAGTTCTTC. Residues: CASRRAGGPYNEQFF.

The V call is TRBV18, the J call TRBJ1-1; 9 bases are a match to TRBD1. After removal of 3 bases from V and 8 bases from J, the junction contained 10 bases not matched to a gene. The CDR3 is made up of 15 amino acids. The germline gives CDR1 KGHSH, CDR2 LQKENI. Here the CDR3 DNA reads TGTGCCAGCTCACCGGCCGGGACAGGGAGTGGAGAAGCTTTCTTT. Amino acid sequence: CASSPAGTGSGEAFF.

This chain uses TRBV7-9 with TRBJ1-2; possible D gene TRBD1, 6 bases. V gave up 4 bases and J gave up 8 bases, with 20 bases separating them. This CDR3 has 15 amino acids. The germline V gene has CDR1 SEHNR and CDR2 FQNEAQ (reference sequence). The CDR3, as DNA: TGTGCCAGCAGCTCACAGGGAAGCGGGGTTTTCGGCTACACCTTC. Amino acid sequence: CASSSQGSGVFGYTF.

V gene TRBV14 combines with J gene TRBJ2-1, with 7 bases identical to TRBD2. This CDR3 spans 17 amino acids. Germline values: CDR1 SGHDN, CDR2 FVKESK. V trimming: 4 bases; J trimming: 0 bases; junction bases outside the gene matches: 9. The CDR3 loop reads CASSPRTSSISYNEQFF. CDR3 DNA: TGTGCCAGCAGCCCGCGGACTAGTTCTATCTCCTACAATGAGCAGTTCTTC.

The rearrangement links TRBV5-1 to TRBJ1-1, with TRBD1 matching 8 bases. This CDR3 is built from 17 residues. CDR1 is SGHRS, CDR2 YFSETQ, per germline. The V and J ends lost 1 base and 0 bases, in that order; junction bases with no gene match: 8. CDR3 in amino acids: CASSLRQGAVMNTEAFF. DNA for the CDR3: TGCGCCAGCAGCTTGAGGCAGGGGGCGGTCATGAACACTGAAGCTTTCTTT.

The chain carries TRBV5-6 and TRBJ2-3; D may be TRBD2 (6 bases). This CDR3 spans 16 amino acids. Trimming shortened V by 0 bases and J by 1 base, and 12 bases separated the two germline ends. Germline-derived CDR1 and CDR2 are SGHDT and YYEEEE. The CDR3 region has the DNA TGTGCCAGCAGCTTGGGATCGCCGGGAGGCACAGATACGCAGTATTTT. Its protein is CASSLGSPGGTDTQYF.

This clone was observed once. CDR3 protein: CASSLTAFSQSGYTF. CDR3 DNA sequence: TGTGCCAGCAGCCTGACAGCCTTTTCTCAGTCAGGCTACACCTTC. The chain links TRBV7-2 to TRBJ1-2; a weak D match, TRBD1 (5 bases). Looked up from germline, CDR1 is SGHTA and CDR2 is FQGNSA. V was shortened by 5 bases and J by 8 bases, with 21 bases between the two germline ends. The CDR3 consists of 15 residues.

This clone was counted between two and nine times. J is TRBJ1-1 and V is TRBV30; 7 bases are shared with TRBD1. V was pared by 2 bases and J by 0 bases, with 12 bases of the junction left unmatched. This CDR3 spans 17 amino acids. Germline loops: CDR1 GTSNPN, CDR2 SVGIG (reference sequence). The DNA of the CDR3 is TGTGCCTGGAGTAGGAAAGACTTAGGGGGCTTGAACACTGAAGCTTTCTTT. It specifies CAWSRKDLGGLNTEAFF.